The entry that follows covers one TCR beta chain sequence. Assay used: immunoSEQ multiplex PCR; TCRdb lists only in-frame clones, some missing. This sample yields 150,000 to 200,000 clones, of which just under 85% are seen a single time; about 2% belongs to the top ten. Separate from the roughly 720-subject first cohort, the roughly 120-subject validation cohort was the one that the donors belonged to. This specimen comes from a study of cytomegalovirus exposure and HLA in healthy donors. Study details: The same platform was used for the 120 validation repertoires and the roughly 720 first-cohort repertoires, a later analysis reported.

The TCR was taken from a man aged 25-40 years in good health and CMV-seropositive. The sequenced material came from PBMCs.

This CDR3 is CASSLELRSPLHF. The CDR3, as DNA: TGTGCCAGCAGCTTAGAGCTCAGGTCACCCCTCCACTTT. The chain uses TRBV7-2 and TRBJ1-6; D gene ambiguous. The CDR3 consists of 13 residues. V was pared by 1 base and J by 10 bases, with 8 bases between. Germline assignment: CDR1 SGHTA and CDR2 FQGNSA. The entire variable domain, with the rest obtained from reference TRBV7-2 and TRBJ1-6, is as follows: GAGVSQSPSNKVTEKGKDVELRCDPISGHTALYWYRQSLGQGLEFLIYFQGNSAPDKSGLPSDRFSAERTGGSVSTLTIQRTQQEDSAVYLCASSLELRSPLHFGNGTRLTVT.